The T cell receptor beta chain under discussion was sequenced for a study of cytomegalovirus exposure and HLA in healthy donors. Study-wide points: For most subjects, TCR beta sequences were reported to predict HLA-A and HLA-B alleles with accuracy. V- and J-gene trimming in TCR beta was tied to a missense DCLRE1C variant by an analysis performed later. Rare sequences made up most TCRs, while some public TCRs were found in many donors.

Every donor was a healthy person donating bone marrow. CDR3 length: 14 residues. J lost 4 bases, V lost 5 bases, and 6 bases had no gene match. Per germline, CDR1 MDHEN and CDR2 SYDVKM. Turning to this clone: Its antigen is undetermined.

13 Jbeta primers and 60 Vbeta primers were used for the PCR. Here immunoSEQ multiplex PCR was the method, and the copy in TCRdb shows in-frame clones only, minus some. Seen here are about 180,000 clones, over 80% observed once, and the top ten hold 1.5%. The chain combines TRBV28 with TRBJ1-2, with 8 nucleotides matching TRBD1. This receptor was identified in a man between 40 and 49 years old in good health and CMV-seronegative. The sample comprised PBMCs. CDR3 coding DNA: TGTGCCAGCAGTCCGCCGACAGGGGCCTATGGCTACACCTTC. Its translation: CASSPPTGAYGYTF.